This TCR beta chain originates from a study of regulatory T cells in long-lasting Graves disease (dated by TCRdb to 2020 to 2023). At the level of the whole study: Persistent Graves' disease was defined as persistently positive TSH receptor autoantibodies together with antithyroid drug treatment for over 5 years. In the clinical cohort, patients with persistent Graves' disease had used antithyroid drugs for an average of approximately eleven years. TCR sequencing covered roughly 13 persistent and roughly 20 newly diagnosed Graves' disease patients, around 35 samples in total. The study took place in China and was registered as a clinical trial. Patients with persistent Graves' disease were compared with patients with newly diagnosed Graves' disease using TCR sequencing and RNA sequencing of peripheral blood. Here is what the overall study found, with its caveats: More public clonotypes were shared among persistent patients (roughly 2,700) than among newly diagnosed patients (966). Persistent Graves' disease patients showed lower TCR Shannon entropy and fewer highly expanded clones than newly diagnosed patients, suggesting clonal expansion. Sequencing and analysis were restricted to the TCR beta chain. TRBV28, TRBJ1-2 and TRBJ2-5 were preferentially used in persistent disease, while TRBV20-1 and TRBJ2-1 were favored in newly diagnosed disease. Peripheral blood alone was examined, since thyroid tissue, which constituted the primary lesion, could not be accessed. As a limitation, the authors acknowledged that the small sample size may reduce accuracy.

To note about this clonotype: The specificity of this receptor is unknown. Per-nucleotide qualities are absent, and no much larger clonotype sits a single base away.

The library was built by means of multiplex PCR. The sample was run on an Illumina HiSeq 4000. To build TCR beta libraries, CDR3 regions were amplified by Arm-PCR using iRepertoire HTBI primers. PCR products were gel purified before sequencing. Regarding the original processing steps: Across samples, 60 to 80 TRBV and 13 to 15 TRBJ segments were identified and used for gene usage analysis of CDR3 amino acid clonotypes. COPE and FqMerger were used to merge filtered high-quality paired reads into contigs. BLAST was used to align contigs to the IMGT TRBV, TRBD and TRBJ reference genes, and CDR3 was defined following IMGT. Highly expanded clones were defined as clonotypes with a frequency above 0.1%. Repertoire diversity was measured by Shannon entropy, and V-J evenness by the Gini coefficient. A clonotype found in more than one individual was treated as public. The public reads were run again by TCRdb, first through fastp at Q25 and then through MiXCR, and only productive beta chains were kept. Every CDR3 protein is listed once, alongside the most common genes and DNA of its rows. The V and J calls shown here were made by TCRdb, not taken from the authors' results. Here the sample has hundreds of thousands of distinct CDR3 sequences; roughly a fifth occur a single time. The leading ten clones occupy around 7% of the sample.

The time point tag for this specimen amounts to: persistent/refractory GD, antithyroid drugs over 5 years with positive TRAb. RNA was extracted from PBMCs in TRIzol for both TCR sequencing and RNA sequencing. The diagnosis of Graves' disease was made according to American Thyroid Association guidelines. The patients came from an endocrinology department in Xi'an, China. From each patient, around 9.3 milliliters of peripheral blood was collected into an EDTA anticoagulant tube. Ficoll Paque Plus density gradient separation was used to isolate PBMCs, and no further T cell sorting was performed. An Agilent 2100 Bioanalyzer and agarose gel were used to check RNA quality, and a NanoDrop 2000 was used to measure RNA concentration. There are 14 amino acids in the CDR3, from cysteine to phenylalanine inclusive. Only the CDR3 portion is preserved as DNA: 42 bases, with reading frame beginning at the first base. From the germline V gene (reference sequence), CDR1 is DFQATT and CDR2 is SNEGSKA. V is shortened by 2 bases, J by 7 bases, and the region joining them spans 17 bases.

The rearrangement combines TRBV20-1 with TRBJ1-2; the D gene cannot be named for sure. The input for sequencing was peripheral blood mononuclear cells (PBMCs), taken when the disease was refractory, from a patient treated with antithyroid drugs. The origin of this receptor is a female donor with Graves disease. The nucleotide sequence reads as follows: TGCAGTGCTAGAACGGCTCATAACGTGGGTGGCTACACCTTC. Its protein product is CSARTAHNVGGYTF.